A single sample is the source of the 15 T cell receptor beta chains below, sequenced in a study of T cells in Graves' hyperthyroidism and ophthalmopathy. RNA transcripts were the template for amplifying TCR beta CDR3 regions. Using the HTBI primer set, a first-round RT-PCR was run on the TCR CDR3. TCRdb called the multiplex PCR reads again in MiXCR, with one record for every CDR3 protein. The sample has 500,000 to 550,000 distinct CDR3 sequences; about 20% are singletons. Sequenced material: blood. The receptors stem from a man between 35 and 55 years old with Graves' ophthalmopathy.

This chain uses TRBV30 with TRBJ1-6; no clear D. V was cut by 1 base and J by 4 bases, with 5 bases left in between. The CDR3 loop spans 13 amino acids. Germline V gene sequence: CDR1 GTSNPN, CDR2 SVGIG (reference sequence). The CDR3 is CAWSGQYNSPLHF. CDR3 sequence (DNA): TGTGCCTGGAGTGGTCAGTATAATTCACCCCTCCACTTT.

There are many counts of this clonotype. This rearrangement joins TRBV12-3 or TRBV12-4 to TRBJ2-7; 10 bases are shared with TRBD2. Trimming took 5 bases from V and 3 from J; bases not matched to a gene: 7. The CDR3 totals 15 residues. CDR3 in DNA: TGTGCCAGCAGTCTAGGCGCTAGCGGGAGCTACGAGCAGTACTTC. This gives the protein CASSLGASGSYEQYF.

This clonotype has a count of ten or more. V usage is TRBV20-1 and J usage is TRBJ1-4; 8 bases are a match to TRBD1. The V and J ends lost 0 bases and 10 bases, in that order; junction bases with no gene match: 10. This CDR3 comprises 15 residues. Germline CDR1 and CDR2: DFQATT and SNEGSKA (reference sequence). CDR3 loop: CSARDHRGAVGKLFF. The CDR3, as DNA: TGCAGTGCTAGAGACCACAGGGGGGCCGTTGGAAAACTGTTTTTT.

The chain has TRBV29-1 and TRBJ1-1; 7 bases fit TRBD1. V lost 5 bases to trimming and J lost 4 bases; unmatched junction nucleotides: 4. CDR1 and CDR2 (germline): SQVTM, ANQGSEA. The CDR3 totals 12 residues. In nucleotides, the CDR3 is TGCAGCGTTATGACAGGGTCCACTGAAGCTTTCTTT. Amino acids: CSVMTGSTEAFF.

This clonotype was counted at least ten times. The V gene is TRBV20-1, the J gene TRBJ2-5; D not certain. Germline loops: CDR1 DFQATT, CDR2 SNEGSKA (reference sequence). V lost 3 bases, J lost 1 base, and 12 bases lay in between. The CDR3 is 14 residues long. CDR3 region: CSASPKGIQETQYF. CDR3 in DNA: TGCAGTGCTAGCCCCAAAGGCATCCAAGAGACCCAGTACTTC.

Points on this clonotype: One base away lies a much larger clone, so this may be a sequencing read error. The V gene is TRBV20-1, the J gene TRBJ2-1; the D is unclear. The CDR3 sequence is 14 residues long. The germline CDR1 and CDR2 sequences are DFQATT and SNEGSKA (reference sequence). Trimming pared 0 bases from V and 10 bases from J, leaving 16 bases between. This CDR3 is CSARDRQVAYEQFF. The DNA of the CDR3 is TGCAGTGCTAGAGATCGGCAGGTGGCCTACGAGCAGTTCTTC.

This clonotype was counted many times. CDR3 sequence reads: CASSLPGTGAHNEQFF. The CDR3 nucleotides are TGTGCCAGCAGTTTACCCGGGACAGGGGCACACAATGAGCAGTTCTTC. This rearrangement joins TRBV27 to TRBJ2-1, with TRBD1 matching 10 bases. The CDR3 is 16 residues long. J lost 5 bases, V lost 2 bases, and 6 bases had no gene match. Germline CDR1 is MNHEY and CDR2 is SMNVEV (reference sequence).

This clonotype has a handful of counts. The chain recombines TRBV6-1 with TRBJ2-1, with 7 nucleotides matching TRBD2. CDR1 and CDR2 (germline): MNHNS, SASEGT. This CDR3 spans 15 amino acids. V was pared by 6 bases and J by 1 base, with 6 bases of the junction left unmatched. In DNA, the CDR3 is TGTGCCAGCAGGGAAAACGGGGGGTCCTACAATGAGCAGTTCTTC. Encoded protein: CASRENGGSYNEQFF.

This clonotype was found many times. The CDR3 nucleotides are TGTGCCAGCTTCGGACGGGTGAACACTGAAGCTTTCTTT. It is translated as CASFGRVNTEAFF. The chain links TRBV7-8 to TRBJ1-1; no clear D gene. The CDR3 extends over 13 amino acids. The ends were cut back, 8 bases at V and 0 bases at J, with 10 bases in the middle. Germline CDR1 is SGHVS and CDR2 is FQNEAQ.

The V call is TRBV7-2, the J call TRBJ2-3, with D perhaps being TRBD1 or TRBD2 (5 bases each). Germline V gene data show CDR1 as SGHTA and CDR2 as FQGNSA. The ends were cut back, 11 bases at V and 1 base at J, with 13 bases in the middle. The CDR3 runs to 13 residues. DNA of the CDR3: TGTGCCGGGGGAAGAGGAGGCACAGATACGCAGTATTTT. It encodes CAGGRGGTDTQYF.

In nucleotides, the CDR3 is TGTGCCAGCATATGGGGTGAAGCTTTCTTT. Translation: CASIWGEAFF. The chain has TRBV6-1 and TRBJ1-1; no firm D call. Germline loops: CDR1 MNHNS, CDR2 SASEGT. Trimming shortened V by 7 bases and J by 7 bases, and 7 bases separated the two germline ends. The CDR3 totals 10 residues.

This clonotype was seen repeatedly, ten times or more. The chain uses TRBV3-1 and TRBJ2-2, with D hard to call. Germline V gene lookup returns CDR1 LGHDT and CDR2 YNNKEL (reference sequence). CDR3 size: 12 residues. The ends were cut back, 5 bases at V and 6 bases at J, with 7 bases in the middle. CDR3 sequence reads: CASSKYAGELFF. CDR3 DNA sequence: TGTGCCAGCAGCAAGTACGCCGGGGAGCTGTTTTTT.

This rearrangement joins TRBV4-3 to TRBJ2-1, with no clear D. Trimming took 3 bases from V and 9 from J, leaving 9 bases between them. The V gene's germline CDR1 is LGHNA and CDR2 YSLEER. The CDR3 spans 12 residues. The CDR3 spells CASSHGEGEQFF. The CDR3 coding sequence is TGCGCCAGCAGCCATGGAGAAGGTGAGCAGTTCTTC.

As concerns this clonotype: A much larger clone is a single base away; this may be a read error. The conserved phenylalanine or tryptophan normally closing the CDR3 is absent here, so this likely arose from a read error. V usage is TRBV29-1 and J usage is TRBJ2-1, with TRBD2 matching over 10 bases. The J segment lost 5 bases and the V segment lost 0 bases, leaving 7 bases of the junction unmatched. The CDR3 is 16 amino acids. The germline CDR1 and CDR2 sequences are SQVTM and ANQGSEA. CDR3 bases: TGCAGCGTTGAAGATTGGTCTAGCGGGAGCCACAATGAGCAGTTCCTC. Residues: CSVEDWSSGSHNEQFL.

V and J are TRBV10-3 and TRBJ1-1; D may be TRBD1 (5 bases). Per the germline V gene, CDR1 is ENHRY and CDR2 is SYGVKD. The CDR3 is 15 amino acids. The V and J ends lost 4 bases and 0 bases respectively, with 12 bases between them. CDR3 residues: CAISVRRGVNTEAFF. CDR3 nucleotide sequence: TGTGCCATCAGTGTTCGGAGAGGGGTGAACACTGAAGCTTTCTTT.